This TCR beta chain was observed in a study of blood T cells in healthy people across ages. Study-wide findings and caveats: Compared with aged donors, long-lived donors showed fewer expanded clones, suggesting selection.

Alongside a J-beta primer mix, a sample-barcoded 5' primer served in a second PCR lasting roughly 6 to 11 cycles. TCRdb independently ran MiXCR on the 5' RACE reads; one entry per CDR3 protein. The sample has 1.6 million or so distinct CDR3 sequences, about 31% seen once; the top ten hold approximately 10%. The CDR3 contains 14 residues. The germline V gene encodes CDR1 SGHTA and CDR2 FQGTGA. Per sample, no less than 5.5 micrograms of total RNA were extracted. Regarding this clonotype: What it binds is not known. Relative to the germline gene, one junction end is altered; a read error may explain this.

The chain combines TRBV7-3 with TRBJ2-3; 8 bases align to TRBD2. This receptor was obtained from a young woman in good health. Material for sequencing was blood. CDR3 in amino acids: CASSRSGSTDTRYF. CDR3 coding DNA: TGTGCCAGCAGTCGAAGCGGGAGCACAGATACGCGGTATTTT.